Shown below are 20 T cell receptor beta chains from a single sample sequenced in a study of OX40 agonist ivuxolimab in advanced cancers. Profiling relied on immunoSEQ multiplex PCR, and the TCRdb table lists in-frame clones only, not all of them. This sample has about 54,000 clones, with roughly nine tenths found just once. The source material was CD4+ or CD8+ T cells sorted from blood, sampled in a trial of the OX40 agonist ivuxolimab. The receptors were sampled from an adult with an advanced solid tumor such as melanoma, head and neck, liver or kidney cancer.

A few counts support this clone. CDR3 sequence reads: CASSFRGEGNYGYTF. The CDR3 coding sequence is TGTGCCAGCAGTTTTCGGGGAGAGGGGAACTATGGCTACACCTTC. The chain couples TRBV28 to TRBJ1-2; D is possibly TRBD1 (5 bases). Trimming took 3 bases from V and 2 from J, leaving 13 bases between them. The germline V gene encodes CDR1 MDHEN and CDR2 SYDVKM. This CDR3 is built from 15 residues.

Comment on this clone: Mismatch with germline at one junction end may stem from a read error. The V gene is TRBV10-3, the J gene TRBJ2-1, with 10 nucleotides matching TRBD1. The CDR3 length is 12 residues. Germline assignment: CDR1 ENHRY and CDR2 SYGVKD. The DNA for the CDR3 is TGTGTCATCAGTGGGGACAGGGGCGAGCAGTTCTTC. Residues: CVISGDRGEQFF.

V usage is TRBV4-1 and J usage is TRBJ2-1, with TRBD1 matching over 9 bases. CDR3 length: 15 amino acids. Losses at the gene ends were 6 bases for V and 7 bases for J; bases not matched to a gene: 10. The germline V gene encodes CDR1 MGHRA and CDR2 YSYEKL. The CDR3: CASSPGWGQGNEQFF. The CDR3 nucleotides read TGCGCCAGCAGTCCAGGCTGGGGACAGGGAAATGAGCAGTTCTTC.

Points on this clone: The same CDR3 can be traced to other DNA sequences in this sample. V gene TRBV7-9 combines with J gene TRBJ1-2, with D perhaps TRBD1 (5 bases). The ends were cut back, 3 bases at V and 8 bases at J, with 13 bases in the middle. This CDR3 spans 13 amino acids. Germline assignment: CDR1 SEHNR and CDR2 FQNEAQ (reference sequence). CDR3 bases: TGTGCCAGCAGCTTTCCTCAGGGTGGGGGCTACACCTTC. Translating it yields CASSFPQGGGYTF.

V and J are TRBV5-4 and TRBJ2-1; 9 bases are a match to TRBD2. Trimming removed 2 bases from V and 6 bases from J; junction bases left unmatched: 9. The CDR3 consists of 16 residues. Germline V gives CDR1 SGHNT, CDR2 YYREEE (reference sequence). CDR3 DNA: TGTGCCAGCAGCTTAGGGGGTAGCGGGAGAGGCAATGAGCAGTTCTTC. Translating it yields CASSLGGSGRGNEQFF.

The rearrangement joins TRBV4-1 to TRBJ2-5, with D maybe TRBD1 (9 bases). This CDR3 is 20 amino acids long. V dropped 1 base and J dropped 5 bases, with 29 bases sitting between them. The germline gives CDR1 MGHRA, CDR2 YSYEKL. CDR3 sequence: CASSQGDRAIGRAFVETQYF. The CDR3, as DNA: TGCGCCAGCAGCCAAGGGGACAGGGCAATCGGGAGGGCCTTTGTCGAGACCCAGTACTTC.

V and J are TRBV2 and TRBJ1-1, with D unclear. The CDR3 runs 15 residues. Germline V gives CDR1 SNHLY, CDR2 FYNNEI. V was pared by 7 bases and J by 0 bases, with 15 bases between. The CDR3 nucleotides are TGTGCCAGCATTAGGGCCCATACCATGAACACTGAAGCTTTCTTT. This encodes CASIRAHTMNTEAFF.

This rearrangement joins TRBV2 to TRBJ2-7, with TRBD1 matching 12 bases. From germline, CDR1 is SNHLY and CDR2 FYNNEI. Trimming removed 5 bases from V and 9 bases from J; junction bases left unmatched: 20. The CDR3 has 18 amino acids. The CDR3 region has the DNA TGTGCCAGCAGTATATCCGGGACAGGGGGCCGTTTCAGGGGAGGGCAGTACTTC. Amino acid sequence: CASSISGTGGRFRGGQYF. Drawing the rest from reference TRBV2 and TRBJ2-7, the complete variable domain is EPEVTQTPSHQVTQMGQEVILRCVPISNHLYFYWYRQILGQKVEFLVSFYNNEISEKSEIFDDQFSVERPDGSNFTLKIRSTKLEDSAMYFCASSISGTGGRFRGGQYFGPGTRLTVT.

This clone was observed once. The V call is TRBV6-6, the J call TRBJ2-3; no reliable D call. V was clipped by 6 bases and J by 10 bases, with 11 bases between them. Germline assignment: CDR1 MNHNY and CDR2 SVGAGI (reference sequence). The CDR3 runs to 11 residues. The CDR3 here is CASSPLLAQYF. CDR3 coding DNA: TGTGCCAGCAGCCCCCTTTTAGCGCAGTATTTT.

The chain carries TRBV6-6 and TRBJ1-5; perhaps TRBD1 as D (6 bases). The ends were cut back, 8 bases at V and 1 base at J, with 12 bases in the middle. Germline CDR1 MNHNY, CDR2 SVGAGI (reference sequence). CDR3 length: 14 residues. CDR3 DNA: TGTGCCAGCCGGGGCAGGGGAAGCAATCAGCCCCAGCATTTT. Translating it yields CASRGRGSNQPQHF.

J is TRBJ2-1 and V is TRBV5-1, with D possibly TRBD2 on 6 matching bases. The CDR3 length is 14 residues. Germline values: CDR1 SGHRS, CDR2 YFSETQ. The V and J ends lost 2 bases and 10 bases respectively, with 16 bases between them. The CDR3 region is CASSFGGAVREQFF. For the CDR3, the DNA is TGCGCCAGCAGCTTCGGGGGTGCGGTTAGGGAGCAGTTCTTC.

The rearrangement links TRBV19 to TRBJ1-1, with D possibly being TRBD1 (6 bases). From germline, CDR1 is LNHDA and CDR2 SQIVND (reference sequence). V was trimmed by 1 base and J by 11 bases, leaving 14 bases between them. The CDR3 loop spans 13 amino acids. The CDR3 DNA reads TGTGCCAGTAGTATAGGGGCAGGGGACGACGCTTTCTTT. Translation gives CASSIGAGDDAFF.

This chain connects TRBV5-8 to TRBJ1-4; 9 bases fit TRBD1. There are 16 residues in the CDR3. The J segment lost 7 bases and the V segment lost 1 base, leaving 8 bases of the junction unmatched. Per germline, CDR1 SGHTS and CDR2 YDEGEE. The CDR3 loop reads CASSLILVTGGEKLFF. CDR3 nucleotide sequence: TGTGCCAGCAGCTTGATTTTAGTGACAGGGGGTGAAAAACTGTTTTTT.

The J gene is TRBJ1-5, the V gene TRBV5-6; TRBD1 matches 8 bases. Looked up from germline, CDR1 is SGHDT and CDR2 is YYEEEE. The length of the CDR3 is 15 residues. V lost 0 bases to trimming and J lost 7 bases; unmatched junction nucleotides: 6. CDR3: CASSLGDRGFQPQHF. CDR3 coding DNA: TGTGCCAGCAGCTTGGGAGACAGGGGATTCCAGCCCCAGCATTTT.

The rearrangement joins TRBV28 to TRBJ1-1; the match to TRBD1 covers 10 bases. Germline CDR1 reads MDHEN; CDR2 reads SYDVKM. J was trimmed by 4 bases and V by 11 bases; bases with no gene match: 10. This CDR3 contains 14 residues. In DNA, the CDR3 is TGTGCCTCCACCGGACAGGGGGGGGCCACTGAAGCTTTCTTT. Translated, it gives CASTGQGGATEAFF.

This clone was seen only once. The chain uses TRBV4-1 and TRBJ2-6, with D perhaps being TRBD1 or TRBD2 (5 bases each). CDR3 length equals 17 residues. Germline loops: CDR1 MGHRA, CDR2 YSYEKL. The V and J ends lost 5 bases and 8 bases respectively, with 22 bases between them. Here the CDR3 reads CASSFPGRGLRTNVLTF. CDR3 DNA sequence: TGCGCCAGCAGCTTCCCGGGACGGGGCCTAAGGACCAACGTCCTGACTTTC.

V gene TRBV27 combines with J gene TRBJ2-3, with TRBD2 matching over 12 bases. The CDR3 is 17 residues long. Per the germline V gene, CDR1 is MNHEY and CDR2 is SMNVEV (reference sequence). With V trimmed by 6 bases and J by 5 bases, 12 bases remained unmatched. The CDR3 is CASRFGGPGLAGDTQYF. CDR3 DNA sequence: TGTGCCAGCAGATTTGGCGGTCCGGGACTAGCGGGAGATACGCAGTATTTT.

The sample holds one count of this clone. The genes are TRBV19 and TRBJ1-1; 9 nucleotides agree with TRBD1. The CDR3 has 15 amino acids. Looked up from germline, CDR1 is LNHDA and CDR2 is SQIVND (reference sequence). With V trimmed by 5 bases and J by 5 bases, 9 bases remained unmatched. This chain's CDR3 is CASSLQTGGKTEAFF. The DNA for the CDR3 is TGTGCCAGTAGTCTTCAGACAGGGGGAAAGACTGAAGCTTTCTTT. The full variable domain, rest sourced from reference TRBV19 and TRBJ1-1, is DGGITQSPKYLFRKEGQNVTLSCEQNLNHDAMYWYRQDPGQGLRLIYYSQIVNDFQKGDIAEGYSVSREKKESFPLTVTSAQKNPTAFYLCASSLQTGGKTEAFFGQGTRLTVV.

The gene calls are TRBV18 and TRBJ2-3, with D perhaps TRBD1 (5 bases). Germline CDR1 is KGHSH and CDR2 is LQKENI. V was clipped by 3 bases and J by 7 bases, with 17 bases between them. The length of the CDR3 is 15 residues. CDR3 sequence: CASSPFRAVTNTQYF. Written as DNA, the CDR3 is TGTGCCAGCTCACCCTTCAGGGCCGTCACGAATACGCAGTATTTT.

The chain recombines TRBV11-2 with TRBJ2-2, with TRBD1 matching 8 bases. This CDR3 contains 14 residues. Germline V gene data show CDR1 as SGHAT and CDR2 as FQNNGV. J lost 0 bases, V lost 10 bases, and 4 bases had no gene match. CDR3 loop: CATRQGTNTGELFF. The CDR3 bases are TGTGCCACCCGACAGGGGACGAACACCGGGGAGCTGTTTTTT.